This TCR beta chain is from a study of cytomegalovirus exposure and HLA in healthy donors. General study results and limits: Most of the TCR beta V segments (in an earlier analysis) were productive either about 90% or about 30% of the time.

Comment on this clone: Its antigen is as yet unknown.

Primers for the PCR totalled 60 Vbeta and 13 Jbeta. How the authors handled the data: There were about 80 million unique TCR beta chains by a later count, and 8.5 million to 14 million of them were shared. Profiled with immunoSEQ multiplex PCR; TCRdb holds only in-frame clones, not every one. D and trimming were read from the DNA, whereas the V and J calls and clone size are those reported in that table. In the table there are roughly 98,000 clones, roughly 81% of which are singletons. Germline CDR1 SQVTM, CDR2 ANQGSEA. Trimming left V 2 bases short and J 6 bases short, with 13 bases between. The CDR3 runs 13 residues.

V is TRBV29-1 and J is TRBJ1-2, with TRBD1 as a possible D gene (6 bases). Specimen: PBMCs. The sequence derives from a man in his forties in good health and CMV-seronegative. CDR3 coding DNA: TGCAGCGTTGAAAGGCTCACAGGGAATGGCTACACCTTC. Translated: CSVERLTGNGYTF.